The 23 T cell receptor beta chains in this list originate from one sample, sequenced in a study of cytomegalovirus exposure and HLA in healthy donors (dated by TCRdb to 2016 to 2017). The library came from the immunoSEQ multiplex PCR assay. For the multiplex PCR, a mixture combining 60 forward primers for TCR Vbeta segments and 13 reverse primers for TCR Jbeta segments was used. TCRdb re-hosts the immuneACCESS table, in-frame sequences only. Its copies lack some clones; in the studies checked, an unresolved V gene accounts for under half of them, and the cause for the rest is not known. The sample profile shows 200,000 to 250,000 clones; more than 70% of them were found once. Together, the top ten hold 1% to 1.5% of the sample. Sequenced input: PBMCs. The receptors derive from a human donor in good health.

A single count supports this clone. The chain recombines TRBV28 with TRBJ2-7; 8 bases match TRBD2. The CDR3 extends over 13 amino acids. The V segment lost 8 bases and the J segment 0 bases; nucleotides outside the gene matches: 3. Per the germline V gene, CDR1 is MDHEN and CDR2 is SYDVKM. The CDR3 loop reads CASSAGVSYEQYF. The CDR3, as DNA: TGTGCCAGCTCAGCGGGAGTCTCCTACGAGCAGTACTTC.

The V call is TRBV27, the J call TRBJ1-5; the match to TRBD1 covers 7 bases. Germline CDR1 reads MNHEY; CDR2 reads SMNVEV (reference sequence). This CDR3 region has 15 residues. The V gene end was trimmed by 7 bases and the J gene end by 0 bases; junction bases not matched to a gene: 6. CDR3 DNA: TGTGCCAGCACCCCGGACAGGAATAGCAATCAGCCCCAGCATTTT. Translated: CASTPDRNSNQPQHF.

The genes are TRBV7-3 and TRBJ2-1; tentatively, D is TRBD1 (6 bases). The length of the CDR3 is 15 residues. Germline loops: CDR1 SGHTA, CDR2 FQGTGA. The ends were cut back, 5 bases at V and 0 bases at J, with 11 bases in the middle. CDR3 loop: CASSPGAISYNEQFF. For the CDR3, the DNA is TGTGCCAGCAGCCCAGGGGCAATCTCCTACAATGAGCAGTTCTTC.

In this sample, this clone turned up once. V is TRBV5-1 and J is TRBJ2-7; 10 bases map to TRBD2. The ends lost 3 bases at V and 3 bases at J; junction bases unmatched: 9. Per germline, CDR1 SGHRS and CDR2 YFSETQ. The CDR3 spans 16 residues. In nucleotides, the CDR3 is TGCGCCAGCAGCTCGGATATAGCGGGAGGAGGCTACGAGCAGTACTTC. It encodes CASSSDIAGGGYEQYF.

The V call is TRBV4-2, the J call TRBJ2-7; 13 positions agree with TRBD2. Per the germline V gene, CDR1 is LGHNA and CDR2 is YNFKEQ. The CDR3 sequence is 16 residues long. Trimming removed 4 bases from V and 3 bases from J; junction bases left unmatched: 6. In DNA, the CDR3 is TGTGCCAGCAGCCCACCTGGGACTAGCGGGATCTACGAGCAGTACTTC. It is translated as CASSPPGTSGIYEQYF.

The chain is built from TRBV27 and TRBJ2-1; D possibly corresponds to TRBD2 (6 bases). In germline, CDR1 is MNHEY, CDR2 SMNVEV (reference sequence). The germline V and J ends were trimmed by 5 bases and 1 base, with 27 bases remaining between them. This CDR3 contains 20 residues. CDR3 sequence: CASSPPAWRGPPKSYNEQFF. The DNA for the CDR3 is TGTGCCAGCAGTCCCCCTGCTTGGCGGGGACCCCCAAAGTCCTACAATGAGCAGTTCTTC.

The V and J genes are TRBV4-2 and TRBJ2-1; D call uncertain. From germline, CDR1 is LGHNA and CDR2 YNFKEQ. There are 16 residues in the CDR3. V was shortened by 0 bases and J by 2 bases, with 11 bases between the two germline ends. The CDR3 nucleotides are TGTGCCAGCAGCCAAGAAGCAGCGCGAGCCTACAATGAGCAGTTCTTC. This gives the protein CASSQEAARAYNEQFF.

The CDR3 protein is CASSFGGRGTGELFF. The CDR3 nucleotides are TGTGCCAGCAGCTTCGGGGGGCGGGGCACCGGGGAGCTGTTTTTT. The chain recombines TRBV7-6 with TRBJ2-2, with D maybe TRBD2 (7 bases). The V end was cut by 3 bases, the J end by 4 bases, with 12 bases between. The germline V gene encodes CDR1 SGHVS and CDR2 FNYEAQ. The CDR3 is made up of 15 amino acids.

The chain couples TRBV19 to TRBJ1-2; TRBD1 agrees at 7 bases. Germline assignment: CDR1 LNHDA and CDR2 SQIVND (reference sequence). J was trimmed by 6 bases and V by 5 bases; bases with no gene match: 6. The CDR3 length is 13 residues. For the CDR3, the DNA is TGTGCCAGTAGTTCTCGACAGGGTCATGGCTACACCTTC. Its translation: CASSSRQGHGYTF. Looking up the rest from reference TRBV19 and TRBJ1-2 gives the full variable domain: DGGITQSPKYLFRKEGQNVTLSCEQNLNHDAMYWYRQDPGQGLRLIYYSQIVNDFQKGDIAEGYSVSREKKESFPLTVTSAQKNPTAFYLCASSSRQGHGYTFGSGTRLTVV.

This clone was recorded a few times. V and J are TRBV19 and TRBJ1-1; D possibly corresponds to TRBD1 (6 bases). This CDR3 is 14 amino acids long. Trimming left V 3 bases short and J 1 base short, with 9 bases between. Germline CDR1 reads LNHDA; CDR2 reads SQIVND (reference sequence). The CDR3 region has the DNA TGTGCCAGTAGTATTTGGGGACAGAACACTGAAGCTTTCTTT. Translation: CASSIWGQNTEAFF.

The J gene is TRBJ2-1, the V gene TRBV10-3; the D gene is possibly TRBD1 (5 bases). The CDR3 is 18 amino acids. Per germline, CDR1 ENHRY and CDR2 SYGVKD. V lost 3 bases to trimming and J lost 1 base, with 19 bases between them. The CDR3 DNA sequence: TGTGCCATCAGTGATGAGCAGGGAAAGGTTGGGTCCTACAATGAGCAGTTCTTC. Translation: CAISDEQGKVGSYNEQFF.

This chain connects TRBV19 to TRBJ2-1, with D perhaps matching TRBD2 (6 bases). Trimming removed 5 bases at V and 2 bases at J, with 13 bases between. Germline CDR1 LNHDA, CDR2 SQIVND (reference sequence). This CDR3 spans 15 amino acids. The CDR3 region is CASSVQGGTYNEQFF. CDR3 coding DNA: TGTGCCAGTAGTGTCCAGGGAGGAACCTACAATGAGCAGTTCTTC.

The CDR3 sequence: CASSEAAGTGNTEAFF. Here the CDR3 DNA reads TGTGCCAGCAGTGAAGCGGCGGGTACGGGGAACACTGAAGCTTTCTTT. The chain links TRBV2 to TRBJ1-1; D not resolved. V shed 0 bases and J shed 1 base, with 12 bases lying between them. The germline V gene has CDR1 SNHLY and CDR2 FYNNEI. The CDR3 has 16 amino acids.

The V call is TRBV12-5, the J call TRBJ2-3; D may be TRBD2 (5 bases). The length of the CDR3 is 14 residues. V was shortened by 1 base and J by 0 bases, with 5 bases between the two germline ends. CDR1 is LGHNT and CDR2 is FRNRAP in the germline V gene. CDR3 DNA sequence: TGTGCTAGTGGTTTGGAGCGGAGCACAGATACGCAGTATTTT. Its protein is CASGLERSTDTQYF.

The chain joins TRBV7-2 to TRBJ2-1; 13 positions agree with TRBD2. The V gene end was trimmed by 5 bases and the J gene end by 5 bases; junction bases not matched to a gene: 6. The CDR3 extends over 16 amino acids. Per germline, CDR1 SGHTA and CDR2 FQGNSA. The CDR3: CASSPAGTSGNNEQFF. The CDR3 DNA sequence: TGTGCCAGCAGCCCGGCCGGGACTAGCGGGAACAATGAGCAGTTCTTC.

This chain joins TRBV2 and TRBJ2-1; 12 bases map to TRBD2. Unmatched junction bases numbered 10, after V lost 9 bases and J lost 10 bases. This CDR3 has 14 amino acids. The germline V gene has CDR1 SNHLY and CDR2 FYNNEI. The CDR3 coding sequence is TGTGCCAGGCCACGACTAGCGGGAGCAGGGGAGCAGTTCTTC. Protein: CARPRLAGAGEQFF.

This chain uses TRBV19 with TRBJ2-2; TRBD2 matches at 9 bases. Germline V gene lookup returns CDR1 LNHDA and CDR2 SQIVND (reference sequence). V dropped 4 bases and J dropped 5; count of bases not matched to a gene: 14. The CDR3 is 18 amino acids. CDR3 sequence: CASSTILLAGAGTGELFF. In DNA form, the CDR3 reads TGTGCCAGTAGTACCATACTTTTAGCGGGAGCTGGTACCGGGGAGCTGTTTTTT.

CDR3 nucleotides: TGTGCCAGCAGCCAATCGGGACAGGGTTTAGGCGAGCAGTACTTC. It encodes CASSQSGQGLGEQYF. The genes are TRBV16 and TRBJ2-7, with 9 bases identical to TRBD1. CDR3 size: 15 residues. From germline, CDR1 is KGHSY and CDR2 FQNENV. The V and J ends lost 0 bases and 6 bases, in that order; junction bases with no gene match: 6.

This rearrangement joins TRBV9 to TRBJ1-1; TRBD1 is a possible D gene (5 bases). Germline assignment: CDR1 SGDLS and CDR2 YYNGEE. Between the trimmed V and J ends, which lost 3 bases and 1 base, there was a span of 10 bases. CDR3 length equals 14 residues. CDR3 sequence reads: CASSETDANTEAFF. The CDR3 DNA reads TGTGCCAGCAGCGAGACAGACGCGAACACTGAAGCTTTCTTT.

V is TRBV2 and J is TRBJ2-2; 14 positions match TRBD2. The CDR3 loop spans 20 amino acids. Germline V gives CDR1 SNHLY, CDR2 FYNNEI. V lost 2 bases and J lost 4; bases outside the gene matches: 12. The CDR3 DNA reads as TGTGCCAGCAGTGAACTCACTCAGGGACTAGCGGGAGTACTCACCGGGGAGCTGTTTTTT. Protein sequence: CASSELTQGLAGVLTGELFF.

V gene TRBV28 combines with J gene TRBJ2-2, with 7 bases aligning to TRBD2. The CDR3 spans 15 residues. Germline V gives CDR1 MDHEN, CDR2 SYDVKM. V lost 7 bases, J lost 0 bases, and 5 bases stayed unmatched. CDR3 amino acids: CASKLSGTNTGELFF. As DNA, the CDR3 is TGTGCCAGCAAGTTAAGCGGGACGAACACCGGGGAGCTGTTTTTT.

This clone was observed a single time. The CDR3 spells CASRSSGTWEAQYF. The CDR3 DNA is TGTGCCAGCAGAAGCTCCGGGACTTGGGAGGCCCAGTACTTC. This chain joins TRBV28 and TRBJ2-5; TRBD2 is a possible D gene (6 bases). CDR3 length: 14 residues. V dropped 6 bases and J dropped 9 bases, with 20 bases sitting between them. The germline CDR1 and CDR2 sequences are MDHEN and SYDVKM.

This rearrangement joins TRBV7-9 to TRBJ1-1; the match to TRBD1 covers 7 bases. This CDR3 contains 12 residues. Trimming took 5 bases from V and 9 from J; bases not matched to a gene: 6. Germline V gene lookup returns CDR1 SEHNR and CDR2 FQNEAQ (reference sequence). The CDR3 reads CASSPGTDQAFF. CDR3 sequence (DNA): TGTGCCAGCAGCCCGGGGACAGACCAAGCTTTCTTT.